These T cell receptor beta chains were read from a single sample in a study of blood T cell repertoires in COVID-19. Assay: immunoSEQ multiplex PCR; the TCRdb copy retains only in-frame clones and omits some. The sample lists approximately 200,000 clones, about 83% occurring once. Sequencing input: peripheral blood. The source is a man aged 60 to 69 who had recovered from COVID-19. Both conserved end residues are trimmed from each CDR3. A D gene is named only where the DNA matches it firmly.

D gene	J gene	V gene	CDR3 protein
TRBD2	TRBJ2-1	TRBV11-2	ASSQSGSSYNEQF
-	TRBJ2-7	TRBV19	ASSPDPWSSYEQY
TRBD1	TRBJ1-4	TRBV5-1	ASSAGQGEKLF
TRBD1	TRBJ2-5	TRBV5-1	ASSTRDRGETQY
-	TRBJ2-2	TRBV6-5	ASSYRQGRAGELF
TRBD1	TRBJ1-5	TRBV7-9	ASSPGTGVQPQH
-	TRBJ2-1	TRBV5-4	ASSLGQGIEQF
TRBD2	TRBJ2-7	TRBV7-9	ASSLGGLAGDSYEQY
-	TRBJ1-1	TRBV7-9	ASSPRQSLNTEAF
-	TRBJ1-2	TRBV18	ASSPTWQGIQYGYT
TRBD2	TRBJ2-2	TRBV10-1	ASSEDRLAGAAGELF
TRBD1	TRBJ1-2	TRBV7-9	ASSAGQPNYGYT
TRBD2	TRBJ2-2	TRBV4-1	ASSRGLAGGTGELF
-	TRBJ1-1	TRBV7-8	ASSPRTDEAF
TRBD1	TRBJ1-4	TRBV4-3	ASSHGQGASTNEKLF
-	TRBJ2-6	TRBV5-1	ASSSLASGANVLT
-	TRBJ1-5	TRBV2	ASREGFNQPQH
-	TRBJ1-1	TRBV12-5	ASTTRTKVTPEAF
-	TRBJ1-1	TRBV20-1	SARRGGEAF
-	TRBJ1-4	TRBV19	ASGTLGRRNEKLF
TRBD2	TRBJ2-7	TRBV19	ASSTLAGASYEQY
-	TRBJ2-3	TRBV18	ASSHSEVLADTQY
-	TRBJ1-3	TRBV3-1/TRBV3-2	ASSGRGAEAIY
TRBD1	TRBJ1-1	TRBV19	ASSSRDRVRTEAF